Described below is a single TCR beta chain sequence and its context. Clones were sequenced by immunoSEQ multiplex PCR, and TCRdb holds only the in-frame ones, with some missing. The sample lists about 270,000 clones, 86% occurring once. These data belong to a study of blood T cell repertoires in COVID-19. In the study overall: Researchers got acute and convalescent COVID-19 samples from the United States, Italy and Spain. T cells, B-cell-depleted T cells, or PBMCs provided the cDNA or gDNA that served as material.

V was pared by 0 bases and J by 0 bases, with 13 bases of the junction left unmatched. The CDR3 is 20 residues long. The germline V gene encodes CDR1 ENHRY and CDR2 SYGVKD. V is TRBV10-3 and J is TRBJ2-5; 10 bases fit TRBD2. Source material: peripheral blood. The source of this sequence is a man aged 35-49 years with active or convalescent COVID-19. The DNA of the CDR3 is TGTGCCATCAGTGAGTCCTACACGGAGGGTAGCGGGGGGAACCAAGAGACCCAGTACTTC. Translated: CAISESYTEGSGGNQETQYF.